Listed below are T cell receptor beta chains from one sample, sequenced in a study of blood T cell repertoires in COVID-19. Repertoires were generated with immunoSEQ multiplex PCR, while TCRdb's copy carries only in-frame clones and drops some. The sample lists about 200,000 clones; about 92% were seen once. Sequencing used peripheral blood. These receptors all stem from a young man with acute or convalescent COVID-19. CDR3s include the opening cysteine and the closing phenylalanine or tryptophan. A D gene is named only where the DNA matches it firmly. Rows give clone size only sometimes, using once, few, many, or a class for an expanded clone.

TRBJ2-1 | NA | NA | TRBV7-8 | TGTGCCAGCAGCTTACAGCGGAAAACCTACAATGAGCAGTTCTTC | CASSLQRKTYNEQFF
TRBJ2-7 | TRBD2 | NA | TRBV19 | TGTGCCAGTAGACCGACGACTAGCGCCTACGAGCAGTACTTC | CASRPTTSAYEQYF
TRBJ2-2 | TRBD2 | NA | TRBV5-8 | TGTGCCAGCAGCCCCAGACTAGCGGGGACCGGGGAGCTGTTTTTT | CASSPRLAGTGELFF
TRBJ2-1 | NA | NA | TRBV28 | TGTGCCAGCAGGGGGGGACAGTCATTTAATGAGCAGTTCTTC | CASRGGQSFNEQFF
TRBJ1-6 | NA | NA | TRBV10-2 | TGCGCCAGCAGTGATCGGGGGAGCTCCTATAATTCACCCCTCCACTTT | CASSDRGSSYNSPLHF
TRBJ1-1 | NA | NA | TRBV21-1 | TGTGCCAGCAGCGAGACAGACAGAACCCAAGCTTTCTTT | CASSETDRTQAFF
TRBJ2-7 | TRBD1 | NA | TRBV7-3 | TGTGCCAGCAGCTTCCGACAGGGCTGGGAGCAGTACTTC | CASSFRQGWEQYF
TRBJ1-1 | NA | once | TRBV7-8 | TGTGCCAGCAGTCTTACCGAGGTCATGAACACTGAAGCTTTCTTT | CASSLTEVMNTEAFF
TRBJ2-7 | TRBD2 | NA | TRBV30 | TGTGCCTGGGCGCAGGTAGCGGGCCACGAGCAGTACTTC | CAWAQVAGHEQYF
TRBJ2-5 | TRBD2 | NA | TRBV5-1 | TGCGCCAGCAGCTCCGGGGGGGCAGGGGAGACCCAGTACTTC | CASSSGGAGETQYF
TRBJ1-1 | TRBD1 | NA | TRBV5-1 | TGCGCCAGCAGCTCGACAGGGACCACTGAAGCTTTCTTT | CASSSTGTTEAFF
TRBJ1-1 | TRBD1 | few | TRBV7-8 | TGTGCCAGCAGCTTAGTAGGACAGGGAAACGAAGCTTTCTTT | CASSLVGQGNEAFF
TRBJ2-5 | TRBD2 | NA | TRBV11-2 | TGTGCCAGCAGCCCTCTATCGGGACTAGCAATTGGAGAGACCCAGTACTTC | CASSPLSGLAIGETQYF
TRBJ1-6 | NA | NA | TRBV5-6 | TGTGCCAGCAGCTTGGTTCAGAATTCTAATTCACCCCTCCACTTT | CASSLVQNSNSPLHF
TRBJ2-2 | NA | NA | TRBV28 | TGTGCCAGCCCTAGCAGCACCGGGGAGCTGTTTTTT | CASPSSTGELFF
TRBJ1-2 | NA | NA | TRBV10-2 | TGCGCCAGCAGTGAATCCAGGTTCCACACCTTC | CASSESRFHTF
TRBJ2-7 | TRBD1 | NA | TRBV28 | TGTGCCAGCAGCCATATGGACAGGGAGTCCGAGCAGTACTTC | CASSHMDRESEQYF
TRBJ1-1 | TRBD1 | once | TRBV7-8 | TGTGCCAGCAGCGCCCCGAATGCAGGGGGCTTGATTGAAGCTTTCTTT | CASSAPNAGGLIEAFF
TRBJ2-3 | NA | NA | TRBV11-2 | TGTGCCAGCAGCTTAGTCCGGGTAGATACGCAGTATTTT | CASSLVRVDTQYF
TRBJ2-1 | TRBD2 | NA | TRBV28 | TGTGCCAGCAGTTTGCGGGAGCCGGACAATGAGCAGTTCTTC | CASSLREPDNEQFF
TRBJ2-7 | TRBD2 | NA | TRBV5-1 | TGCGCCAGCAGCCTTCCACCGGGGGGGCGGGATGCCTACGAGCAGTACTTC | CASSLPPGGRDAYEQYF
TRBJ2-1 | NA | NA | TRBV28 | TGTGCCAGCAGCTGGACTCAAAGACTTATGCATGAGCAGTTCTTC | CASSWTQRLMHEQFF
TRBJ1-2 | NA | NA | TRBV3-1/TRBV3-2 | TGTGCCAGCAGCCAAGATGCAGGGAACTATGGCTACACCTTC | CASSQDAGNYGYTF
TRBJ2-3 | TRBD2 | NA | TRBV19 | TGTGCCAGTAGAATAAAAGCGGGGCCAGATACGCAGTATTTT | CASRIKAGPDTQYF
TRBJ2-1 | TRBD2 | NA | TRBV2 | TGTGCCAGCAGTATAGGCGGGAGTCGACGGGAGCAGTTCTTC | CASSIGGSRREQFF
TRBJ2-7 | TRBD2 | NA | TRBV6-5 | TGTGCCAGCAGTTACTTAGCGGGAGGGCCGAACGAACAGTACTTC | CASSYLAGGPNEQYF
TRBJ1-6 | TRBD1 | NA | TRBV5-8 | TGTGCCAGCAGCTTCCATCAAGGGACAGGGACTAATTCACCCCTCCACTTT | CASSFHQGTGTNSPLHF
TRBJ2-7 | NA | NA | TRBV5-1 | TGCGCCAGCAGTAGCTCCTACGAGCAGTACTTC | CASSSSYEQYF
TRBJ1-1 | NA | once | TRBV20-1 | TGCAGTGCTAGTAGAGCGGGGAGTGGTACTGAAGCTTTCTTT | CSASRAGSGTEAFF
TRBJ2-1 | NA | NA | TRBV4-1 | TGCGCCAGTCTAAGTTTCGGTAATGAGCAGTTCTTC | CASLSFGNEQFF
TRBJ1-2 | NA | once | TRBV15 | TGTGCCACCAGCAGAGACAAGGGGGGCTACACCTTC | CATSRDKGGYTF
TRBJ1-4 | NA | once | TRBV6-1 | TGTGCCAGCAGTGAAGAGGGGCAGGCGTTTAATGAAAAACTGTTTTTT | CASSEEGQAFNEKLFF
TRBJ1-1 | NA | NA | TRBV5-1 | TGCGCCAGCAGCTCGGTGACAGGGAACACTGAAGCTTTCTTT | CASSSVTGNTEAFF
TRBJ2-1 | TRBD1 | NA | TRBV6-5 | TGTGCCAGTCTACCAGGGACAGTCTCCTACAATGAGCAGTTCTTC | CASLPGTVSYNEQFF
TRBJ1-5 | TRBD1 | NA | TRBV28 | TGTGCCAGCAGGACAGGGCTCAATCAGCCCCAGCATTTT | CASRTGLNQPQHF
TRBJ2-6 | NA | NA | TRBV11-2 | TGTGCCAGCAGCTCAACAGGGTACCCTGGGGCCAACGTCCTGACTTTC | CASSSTGYPGANVLTF
TRBJ1-1 | TRBD1 | NA | TRBV3-1/TRBV3-2 | TGTGCCAGCAGCAGACAGGGTGGTACTGAAGCTTTCTTT | CASSRQGGTEAFF
TRBJ1-4 | TRBD1 | NA | TRBV5-3 | TGTGCCAGAAGCCCGACAGGGGTTGACGAAAAACTGTTTTTT | CARSPTGVDEKLFF
TRBJ2-7 | NA | NA | TRBV29-1 | TGCAGCGTTGAGGGAGCAAGGGAGCAGTACTTC | CSVEGAREQYF
TRBJ2-7 | NA | NA | TRBV23-1 | TGCGCCAGCAGTCCACGCGACAGCCTCTACGAGCAGTACTTC | CASSPRDSLYEQYF
TRBJ2-3 | TRBD1 | NA | TRBV7-2 | TGTGCCAGCAGCTTAGTGTTCGCATTAGGGACAGCACGTGCGCAGTATTTT | CASSLVFALGTARAQYF
TRBJ1-1 | NA | NA | TRBV28 | TGTGCCAGCAGTTTACAGGGGATCCGCACTGAAGCTTTCTTT | CASSLQGIRTEAFF
TRBJ2-3 | NA | NA | TRBV5-1 | TGCGCCAGCAGCTTGGTTCCGGGGTTCGGCACAGATACGCAGTATTTT | CASSLVPGFGTDTQYF
TRBJ2-7 | NA | NA | TRBV5-6 | TGTGCCAGCAGCATAACTTTACAGGGTGTCTCCTACGAGCAGTACTTC | CASSITLQGVSYEQYF
TRBJ2-2 | NA | NA | TRBV19 | TGTGCCAGTATGTGGGACTGGAGCACCGGGGAGCTGTTTTTT | CASMWDWSTGELFF
TRBJ1-5 | TRBD1 | NA | TRBV28 | TGTGCCAGCAGACAAAGACAGGGCAGTCAGCCCCAGCATTTT | CASRQRQGSQPQHF
TRBJ2-1 | TRBD2 | NA | TRBV30 | TGTGCCTGGAGTCTGCCGCCGGGACTAGCGGGCAATGAGCAGTTCTTC | CAWSLPPGLAGNEQFF
TRBJ2-5 | NA | NA | TRBV4-2 | TGTGCCAGCAGCCAAGATCTAGCGCTTACGTACCAAGAGACCCAGTACTTC | CASSQDLALTYQETQYF
TRBJ1-2 | NA | NA | TRBV10-3 | TGTGCCATCAGCCGAACACTACAGGACCACTATGGCTACACCTTC | CAISRTLQDHYGYTF
TRBJ2-5 | NA | NA | TRBV30 | TGTGCCTGGAGTCGTAGCACCCAAGAGACCCAGTACTTC | CAWSRSTQETQYF
TRBJ1-2 | TRBD1 | NA | TRBV18 | TGTGCCAGCTCCCCGGACAGGGGTTACTATGGCTACACCTTC | CASSPDRGYYGYTF
TRBJ1-1 | NA | NA | TRBV5-1 | TGCGCCAGCAGCTTGGGACAGGCGAACACTGAAGCTTTCTTT | CASSLGQANTEAFF
TRBJ2-2 | NA | NA | TRBV30 | TGTGCCTGGAGTGAACAGTGGGCCGGGGAGCTGTTTTTT | CAWSEQWAGELFF
TRBJ1-1 | TRBD1 | NA | TRBV19 | TGTGCCAGTCTTAGAGCAGGGGGCGCCGTCAACACTGAAGCTTTCTTT | CASLRAGGAVNTEAFF
TRBJ1-4 | NA | NA | TRBV7-9 | TGTGCCAGCAGCTTAGGAGGCAGGGAGGATGAAAAACTGTTTTTT | CASSLGGREDEKLFF
TRBJ1-5 | TRBD1 | NA | TRBV5-8 | TGTGCCAGCAGCTCAGGACAGGTCGGGCAGCCCCAGCATTTT | CASSSGQVGQPQHF
TRBJ2-5 | TRBD2 | NA | TRBV6-6 | TGTGCCAGCAGCCGACAACCGACTAGCAGCCTGCAGCGTCGTTACCAGTACTTC | CASSRQPTSSLQRRYQYF